This T cell receptor (beta chain) was recovered during a study of shared T cell receptors in the human thymus. Sequenced by immunoSEQ multiplex PCR; TCRdb stores in-frame clones only, minus some. Of about 660,000 clones in the sample, approximately 88% are singletons; the top ten hold 0.008% to 0.011%. Trimming at V came to 1 base and at J to 5 bases, leaving 9 bases not matched to a gene. CDR1 SEHNR and CDR2 FQNEAQ come from the germline V gene (reference sequence). There are 16 residues in the CDR3. The sample was also reused in another study, on human thymus T cells. That work contributes: Healthy Finnish infants undergoing corrective surgery for congenital heart defects were the donors. Unrelated individuals reportedly shared highly overlapping thymic TCR repertoires.

This TCR came from a boy younger than two with a congenital heart defect. The rearrangement links TRBV7-9 to TRBJ2-5, with 8 positions matching TRBD1. Sequenced sample: thymocytes. CDR3 loop: CASSLGHQGAGETQYF. Here the CDR3 DNA reads TGTGCCAGCAGCTTAGGCCACCAGGGGGCCGGGGAGACCCAGTACTTC.